The clone carrying this TCR beta chain was detected only once. These data belong to a study of blood T cell repertoires in COVID-19. Overall study context: Material from acute and convalescent COVID-19 was sourced from the United States, Italy and Spain. The analysed material was cDNA or gDNA that came from T cells, B-cell-depleted T cells, or PBMCs.

The V gene's germline CDR1 is SGHTA and CDR2 FQGNSA. The trim removed 8 bases at V and 4 bases at J, leaving 13 bases unmatched. The CDR3 loop spans 16 amino acids. The data were produced by immunoSEQ multiplex PCR, yet TCRdb's version contains in-frame clones alone and is incomplete. Found here are hundreds of thousands of clones, 75% to 90% of them singletons; the top ten hold about 12%. This chain connects TRBV7-2 to TRBJ2-5; 10 positions agree with TRBD1. This receptor was obtained from a woman between 70 and 85 years old with COVID-19, enrolled during active disease. Source material: peripheral blood. The DNA for the CDR3 is TGTGCCAGCCTCAAGGTCCGACAGGGGGCAGGAGAGACCCAGTACTTC. Protein sequence: CASLKVRQGAGETQYF. Variable domain in full (rest from reference TRBV7-2 and TRBJ2-5): GAGVSQSPSNKVTEKGKDVELRCDPISGHTALYWYRQSLGQGLEFLIYFQGNSAPDKSGLPSDRFSAERTGGSVSTLTIQRTQQEDSAVYLCASLKVRQGAGETQYFGPGTRLLVL.